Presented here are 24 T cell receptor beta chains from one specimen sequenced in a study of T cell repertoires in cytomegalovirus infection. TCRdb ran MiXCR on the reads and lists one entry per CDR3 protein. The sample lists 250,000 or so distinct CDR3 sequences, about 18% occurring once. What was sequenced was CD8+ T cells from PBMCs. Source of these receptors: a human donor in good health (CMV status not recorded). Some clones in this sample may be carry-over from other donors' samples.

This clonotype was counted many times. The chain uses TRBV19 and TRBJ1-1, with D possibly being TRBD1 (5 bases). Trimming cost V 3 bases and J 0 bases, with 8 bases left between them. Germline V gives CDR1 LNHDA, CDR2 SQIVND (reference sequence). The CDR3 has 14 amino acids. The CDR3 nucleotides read TGTGCCAGTAGTATCCAGGGACTGAACACTGAAGCTTTCTTT. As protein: CASSIQGLNTEAFF. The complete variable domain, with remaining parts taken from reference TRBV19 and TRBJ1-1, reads DGGITQSPKYLFRKEGQNVTLSCEQNLNHDAMYWYRQDPGQGLRLIYYSQIVNDFQKGDIAEGYSVSREKKESFPLTVTSAQKNPTAFYLCASSIQGLNTEAFFGQGTRLTVV.

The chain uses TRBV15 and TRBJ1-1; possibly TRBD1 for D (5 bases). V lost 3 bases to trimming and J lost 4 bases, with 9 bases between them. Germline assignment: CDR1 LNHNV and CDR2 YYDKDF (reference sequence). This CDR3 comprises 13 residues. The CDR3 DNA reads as TGTGCCACCAGCAGCCTGGGGGTCACTGAAGCTTTCTTT. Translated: CATSSLGVTEAFF.

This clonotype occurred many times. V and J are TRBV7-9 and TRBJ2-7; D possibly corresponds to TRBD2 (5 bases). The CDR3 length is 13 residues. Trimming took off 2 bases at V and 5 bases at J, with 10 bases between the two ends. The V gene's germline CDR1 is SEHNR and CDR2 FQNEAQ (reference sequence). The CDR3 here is CASSLYSGNEQYF. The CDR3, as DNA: TGTGCCAGCAGCTTATATTCGGGGAACGAGCAGTACTTC.

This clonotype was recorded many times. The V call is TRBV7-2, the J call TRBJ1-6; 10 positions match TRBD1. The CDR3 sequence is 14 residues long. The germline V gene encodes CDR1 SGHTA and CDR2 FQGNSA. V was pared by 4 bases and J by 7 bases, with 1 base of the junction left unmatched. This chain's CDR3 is CASSSGQGNSPLHF. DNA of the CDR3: TGTGCCAGCAGCTCGGGACAGGGGAATTCACCCCTCCACTTT. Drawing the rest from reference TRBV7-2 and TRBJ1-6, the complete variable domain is GAGVSQSPSNKVTEKGKDVELRCDPISGHTALYWYRQSLGQGLEFLIYFQGNSAPDKSGLPSDRFSAERTGGSVSTLTIQRTQQEDSAVYLCASSSGQGNSPLHFGNGTRLTVT.

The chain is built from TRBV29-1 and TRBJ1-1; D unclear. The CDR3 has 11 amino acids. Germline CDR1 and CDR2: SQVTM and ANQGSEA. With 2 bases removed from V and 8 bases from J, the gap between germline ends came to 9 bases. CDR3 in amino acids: CSVERGGEAFF. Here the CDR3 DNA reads TGCAGCGTTGAACGGGGAGGGGAAGCTTTCTTT. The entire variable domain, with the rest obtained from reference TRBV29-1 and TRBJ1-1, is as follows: SAVISQKPSRDICQRGTSLTIQCQVDSQVTMMFWYRQQPGQSLTLIATANQGSEATYESGFVIDKFPISRPNLTFSTLTVSNMSPEDSSIYLCSVERGGEAFFGQGTRLTVV.

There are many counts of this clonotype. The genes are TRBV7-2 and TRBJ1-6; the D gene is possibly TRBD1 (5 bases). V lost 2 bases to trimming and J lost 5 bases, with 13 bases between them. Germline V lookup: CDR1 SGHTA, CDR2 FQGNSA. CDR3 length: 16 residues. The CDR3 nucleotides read TGTGCCAGCAGCTTATATGGGGGAATGGATAATTCACCCCTCCACTTT. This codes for CASSLYGGMDNSPLHF.

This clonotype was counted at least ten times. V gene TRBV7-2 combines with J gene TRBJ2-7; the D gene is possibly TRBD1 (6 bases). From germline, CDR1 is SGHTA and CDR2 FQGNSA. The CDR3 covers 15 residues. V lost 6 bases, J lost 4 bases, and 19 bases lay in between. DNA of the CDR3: TGTGCCAGCAGTTATTTCACAGGGTCCGGGTACGAGCAGTACTTC. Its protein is CASSYFTGSGYEQYF.

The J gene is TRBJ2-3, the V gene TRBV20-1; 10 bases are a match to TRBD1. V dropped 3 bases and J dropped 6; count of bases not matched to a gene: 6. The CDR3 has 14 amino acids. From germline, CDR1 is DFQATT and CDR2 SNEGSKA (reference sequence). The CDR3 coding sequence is TGCAGTGCTAGCGACAGGGGGCGCGTGGATACGCAGTATTTT. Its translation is CSASDRGRVDTQYF.

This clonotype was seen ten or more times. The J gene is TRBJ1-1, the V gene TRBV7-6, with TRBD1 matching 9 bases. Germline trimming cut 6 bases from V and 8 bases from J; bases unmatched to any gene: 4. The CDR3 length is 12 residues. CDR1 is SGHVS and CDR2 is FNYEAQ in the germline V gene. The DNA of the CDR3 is TGTGCCAGCAGTTCCGACAGGGGGGAAGCTTTCTTT. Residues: CASSSDRGEAFF. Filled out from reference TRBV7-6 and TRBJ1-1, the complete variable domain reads GAGVSQSPRYKVTKRGQDVALRCDPISGHVSLYWYRQALGQGPEFLTYFNYEAQQDKSGLPNDRFSAERPEGSISTLTIQRTEQRDSAMYRCASSSDRGEAFFGQGTRLTVV.

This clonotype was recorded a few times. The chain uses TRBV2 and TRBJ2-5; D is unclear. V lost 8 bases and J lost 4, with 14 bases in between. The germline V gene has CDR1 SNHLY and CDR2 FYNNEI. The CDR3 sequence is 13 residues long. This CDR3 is CASSYSVGETQYF. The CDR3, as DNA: TGTGCCAGCTCCTATAGTGTGGGAGAGACCCAGTACTTC.

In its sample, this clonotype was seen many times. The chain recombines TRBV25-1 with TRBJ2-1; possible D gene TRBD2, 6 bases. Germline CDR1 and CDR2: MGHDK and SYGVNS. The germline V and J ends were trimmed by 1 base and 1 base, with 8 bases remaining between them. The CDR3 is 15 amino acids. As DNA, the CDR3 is TGTGCCAGCAGTGAATGGGGGGTTTCCTACAATGAGCAGTTCTTC. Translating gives CASSEWGVSYNEQFF.

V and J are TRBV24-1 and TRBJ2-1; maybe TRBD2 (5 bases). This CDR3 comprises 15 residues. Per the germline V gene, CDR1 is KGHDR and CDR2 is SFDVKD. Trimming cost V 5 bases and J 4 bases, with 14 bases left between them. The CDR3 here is CATSARGVGYNEQFF. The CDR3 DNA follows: TGTGCCACCAGTGCCCGGGGAGTGGGATACAATGAGCAGTTCTTC.

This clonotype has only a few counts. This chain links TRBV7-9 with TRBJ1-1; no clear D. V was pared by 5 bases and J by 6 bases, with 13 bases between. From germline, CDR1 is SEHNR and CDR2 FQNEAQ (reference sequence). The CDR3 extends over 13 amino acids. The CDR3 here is CASSINRAPEAFF. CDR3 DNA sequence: TGTGCCAGCAGCATTAATCGGGCACCTGAAGCTTTCTTT.

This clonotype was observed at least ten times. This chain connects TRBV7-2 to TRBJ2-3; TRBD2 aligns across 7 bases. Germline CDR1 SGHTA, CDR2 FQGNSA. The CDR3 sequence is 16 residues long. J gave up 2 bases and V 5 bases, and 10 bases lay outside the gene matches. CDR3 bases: TGTGCCAGCAGCACTAGGACTAGACTATTCACAGATACGCAGTATTTT. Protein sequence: CASSTRTRLFTDTQYF.

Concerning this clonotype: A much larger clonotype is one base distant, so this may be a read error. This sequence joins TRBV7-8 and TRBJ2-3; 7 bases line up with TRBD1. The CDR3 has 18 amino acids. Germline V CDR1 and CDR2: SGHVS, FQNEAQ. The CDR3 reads CPSSEGVLRDSSTDTQYF. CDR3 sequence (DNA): TGTCCCAGCAGCGAAGGGGTCCTTAGGGACAGCAGCACAGATACGCAGTATTTT.

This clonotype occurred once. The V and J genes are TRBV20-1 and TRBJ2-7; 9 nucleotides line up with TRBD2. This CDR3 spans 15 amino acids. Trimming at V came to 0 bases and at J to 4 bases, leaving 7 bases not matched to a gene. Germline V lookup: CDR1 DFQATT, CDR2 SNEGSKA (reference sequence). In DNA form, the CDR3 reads TGCAGTGCTAGAGACAGGGCGGGGGGGCCTTACGAGCAGTACTTC. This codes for CSARDRAGGPYEQYF.

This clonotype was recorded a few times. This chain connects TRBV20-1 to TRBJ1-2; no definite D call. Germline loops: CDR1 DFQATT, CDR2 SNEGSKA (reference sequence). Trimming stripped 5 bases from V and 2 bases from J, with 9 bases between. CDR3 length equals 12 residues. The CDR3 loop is CSALQENYGYTF. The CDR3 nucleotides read TGCAGTGCTTTGCAGGAGAACTATGGCTACACCTTC.

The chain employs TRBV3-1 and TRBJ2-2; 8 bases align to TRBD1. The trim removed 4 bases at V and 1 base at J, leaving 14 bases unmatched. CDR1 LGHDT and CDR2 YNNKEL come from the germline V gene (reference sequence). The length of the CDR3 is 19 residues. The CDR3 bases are TGTGCCAGCAGCCTGGGGGACAGGATTACCTACGGGAACACCGGGGAGCTGTTTTTT. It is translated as CASSLGDRITYGNTGELFF.

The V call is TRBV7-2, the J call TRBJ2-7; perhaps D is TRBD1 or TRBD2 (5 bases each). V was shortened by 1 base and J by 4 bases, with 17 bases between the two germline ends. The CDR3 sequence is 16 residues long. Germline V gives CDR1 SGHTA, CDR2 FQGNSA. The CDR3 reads CASSLGDVRGGYEQYF. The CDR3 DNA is TGTGCCAGCAGCTTAGGGGACGTCAGAGGAGGTTACGAGCAGTACTTC. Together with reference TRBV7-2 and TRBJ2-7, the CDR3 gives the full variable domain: GAGVSQSPSNKVTEKGKDVELRCDPISGHTALYWYRQSLGQGLEFLIYFQGNSAPDKSGLPSDRFSAERTGGSVSTLTIQRTQQEDSAVYLCASSLGDVRGGYEQYFGPGTRLTVT.

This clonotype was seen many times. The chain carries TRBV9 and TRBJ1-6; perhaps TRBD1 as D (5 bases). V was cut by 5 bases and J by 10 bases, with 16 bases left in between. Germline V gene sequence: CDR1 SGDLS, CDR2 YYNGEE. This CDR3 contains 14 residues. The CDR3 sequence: CASSAGTPGSPLHF. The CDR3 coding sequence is TGTGCCAGCAGTGCCGGGACCCCGGGGTCACCCCTCCACTTT.

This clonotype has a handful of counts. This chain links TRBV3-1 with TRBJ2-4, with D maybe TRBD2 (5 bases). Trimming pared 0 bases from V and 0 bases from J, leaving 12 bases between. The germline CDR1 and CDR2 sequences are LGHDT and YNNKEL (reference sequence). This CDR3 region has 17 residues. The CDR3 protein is CASSQDLSGLAKNIQYF. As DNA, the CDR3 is TGTGCCAGCAGCCAAGACTTGAGCGGACTAGCCAAAAACATTCAGTACTTC.

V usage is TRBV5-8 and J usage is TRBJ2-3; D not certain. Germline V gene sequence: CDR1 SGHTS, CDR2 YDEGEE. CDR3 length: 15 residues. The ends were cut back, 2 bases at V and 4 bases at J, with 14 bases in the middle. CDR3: CASSLGQHAPDTQYF. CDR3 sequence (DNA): TGTGCCAGCAGCTTAGGCCAGCATGCTCCAGATACGCAGTATTTT.

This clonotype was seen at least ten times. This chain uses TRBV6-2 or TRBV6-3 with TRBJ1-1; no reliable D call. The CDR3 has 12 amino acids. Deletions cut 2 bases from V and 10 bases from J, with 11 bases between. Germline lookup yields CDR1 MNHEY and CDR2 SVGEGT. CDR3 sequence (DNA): TGTGCCAGCAGTTACGGAGGGCGTGGAGCTTTCTTT. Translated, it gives CASSYGGRGAFF.

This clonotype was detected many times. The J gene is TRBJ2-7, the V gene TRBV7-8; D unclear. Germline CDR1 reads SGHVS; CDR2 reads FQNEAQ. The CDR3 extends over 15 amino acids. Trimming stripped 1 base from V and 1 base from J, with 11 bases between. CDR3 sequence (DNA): TGTGCCAGCAGCTTAGAGGGCGGTCGATCCTACGAGCAGTACTTC. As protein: CASSLEGGRSYEQYF.